The T cell receptor beta chain described here comes from a study of shared clonotypes between healthy human individuals. Findings and limits, study-wide: Non-shared clonotypes had lower generation probabilities than those shared by all four donors. Among donors, sharing of clonotypes was expected to be affected by sequencing depth.

Per the germline V gene, CDR1 is SGHRS and CDR2 is YFSETQ. Between the trimmed V and J ends, which lost 0 bases and 8 bases, there was a span of 17 bases. This CDR3 has 15 amino acids. This clone was picked up many times. Its antigen is unidentified. Assay: immunoSEQ multiplex PCR; the TCRdb copy retains only in-frame clones and omits some. The sample records roughly 1 million clones, about four fifths being singletons. Material for sequencing was memory CD4+ T cells from PBMCs. The sample's subset: CD45RA-negative fraction. The receptor was derived from a man aged 18 to 29 in good health. Some clones in this sample may be carry-over from other donors' samples. The genes are TRBV5-1 and TRBJ1-2; tentative D call: TRBD1 (6 bases). DNA of the CDR3: TGCGCCAGCAGCTTGGCCTGGGGGGGCGCAGGAGGCTACACCTTC. Its protein is CASSLAWGGAGGYTF.